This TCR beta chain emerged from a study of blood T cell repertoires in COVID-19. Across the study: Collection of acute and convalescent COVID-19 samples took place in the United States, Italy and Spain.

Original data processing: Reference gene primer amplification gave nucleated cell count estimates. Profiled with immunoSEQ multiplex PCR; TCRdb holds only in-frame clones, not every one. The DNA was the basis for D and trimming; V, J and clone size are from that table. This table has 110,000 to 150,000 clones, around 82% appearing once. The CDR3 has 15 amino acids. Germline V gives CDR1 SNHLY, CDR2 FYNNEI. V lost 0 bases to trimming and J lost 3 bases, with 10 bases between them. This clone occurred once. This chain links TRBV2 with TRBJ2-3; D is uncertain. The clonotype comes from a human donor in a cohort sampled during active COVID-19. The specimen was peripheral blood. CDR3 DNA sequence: TGTGCCAGCAGTGAAGCGCTGGGCAGTACAGATACGCAGTATTTT. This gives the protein CASSEALGSTDTQYF.